Listed below are T cell receptor beta chains from one sample, sequenced in a study of beta chain features in type 1 diabetes. Profiled with immunoSEQ multiplex PCR; TCRdb holds only in-frame clones, not every one. The top ten hold 0.7% of the sample, which has about 160,000 clones, 7% to 9.5% seen once. The sample was central memory CD4+ T cells from blood. The source of these receptors is a young woman with type 1 diabetes. Both conserved end residues are part of each CDR3. D genes are given only for firm matches. Expanded clones are given a class, and other clones once, few, many or no size at all.

size: -
J: TRBJ1-1
V: TRBV5-1
D: -
DNA: TGCGCCAGCAGCTTAGACAAGAACACTGAAGCTTTCTTT
CDR3: CASSLDKNTEAFF

size: -
J: TRBJ2-5
V: TRBV29-1
D: -
DNA: TGCAGCCACAAGGAGGTGGGGGAGACCCAGTACTTC
CDR3: CSHKEVGETQYF

size: many
J: TRBJ2-1
V: TRBV28
D: TRBD1
DNA: TGTGCCAGCAGTTTCCCGGGACAGGGGATTCGCGATGAGCAGTTCTTC
CDR3: CASSFPGQGIRDEQFF

size: few
J: TRBJ2-3
V: TRBV7-2
D: -
DNA: TGTGCCAGCAGCTTCACATATACAGATACGCAGTATTTT
CDR3: CASSFTYTDTQYF

size: -
J: TRBJ2-7
V: TRBV7-2
D: -
DNA: TGTGCCAGCAGCCTAGAAGCTGTAAGCTCCTACGAGCAGTACTTC
CDR3: CASSLEAVSSYEQYF

size: -
J: TRBJ2-1
V: TRBV9
D: TRBD2
DNA: TGTGCCAGCAGCGTAGGGTCGGGAGGGCCAAGTGAGCAGTTCTTC
CDR3: CASSVGSGGPSEQFF

size: -
J: TRBJ1-2
V: TRBV18
D: TRBD1
DNA: TGTGCCAGCTCACCAGTTATCGCCGACAGGGAGTATGGCTACACCTTC
CDR3: CASSPVIADREYGYTF

size: few
J: TRBJ1-2
V: TRBV6-6
D: -
DNA: TGTGCCAGCAGTTACCTCCGGACAGACTATGGCTACACCTTC
CDR3: CASSYLRTDYGYTF

size: few
J: TRBJ2-7
V: TRBV28
D: TRBD2
DNA: TGTGCCAGCAGTCCGAGCGGGAGGCAGTACTTC
CDR3: CASSPSGRQYF

size: -
J: TRBJ1-5
V: TRBV2
D: TRBD1
DNA: TGTGCCAGCAGTGAAGGGGGACAGCGAAGTCAGCCCCAGCATTTT
CDR3: CASSEGGQRSQPQHF

size: -
J: TRBJ2-5
V: TRBV5-1
D: TRBD1
DNA: TGCGCCAGCAGCCCGGGACAGGCCGTCGGAGAGACCCAGTACTTC
CDR3: CASSPGQAVGETQYF

size: -
J: TRBJ2-2
V: TRBV4-2
D: -
DNA: TGTGCCAGCAGCCAAGTGCGGCAGGGGATTAACACCGGGGAGCTGTTTTTT
CDR3: CASSQVRQGINTGELFF

size: few
J: TRBJ2-2
V: TRBV30
D: TRBD2
DNA: TGTGCCTGGGCCCGGCTAGCGGGTGACACCGGGGAGCTGTTTTTT
CDR3: CAWARLAGDTGELFF

size: few
J: TRBJ2-1
V: TRBV11-2
D: -
DNA: TGTGCCAGCAGCTTAGAGCCTGGAGGCCACAATGAGCAGTTCTTC
CDR3: CASSLEPGGHNEQFF

size: few
J: TRBJ2-1
V: TRBV15
D: -
DNA: TGTGCCACCAGCAGACCGTACAATGAGCAGTTCTTC
CDR3: CATSRPYNEQFF

size: -
J: TRBJ1-5
V: TRBV28
D: -
DNA: TGTGCCAGCAGCAAATTCACGGGGGGTAGGAAGGGCCAGCCCCAGCATTTT
CDR3: CASSKFTGGRKGQPQHF

size: few
J: TRBJ1-1
V: TRBV6-6
D: -
DNA: TGTGCCAGCAAGTCCGAGACAGCCAACACTGAAGCTTTCTTT
CDR3: CASKSETANTEAFF

size: few
J: TRBJ2-3
V: TRBV6-1
D: TRBD1
DNA: TGTGCCAGCAGTATACAGGGGAATACGCAGTATTTT
CDR3: CASSIQGNTQYF

size: few
J: TRBJ2-7
V: TRBV6-5
D: TRBD1
DNA: TGTGCCAGCAGTTACGGGGCAGGGGGCAACGAGCAGTACTTC
CDR3: CASSYGAGGNEQYF

size: few
J: TRBJ2-4
V: TRBV29-1
D: TRBD1
DNA: TGCAGCGTTGAAACCGGACAGGGGGATGTTCAGTACTTC
CDR3: CSVETGQGDVQYF

size: -
J: TRBJ2-3
V: TRBV7-8
D: TRBD1
DNA: TGTGCCAGCAGCCCCGGACAGGGACAAGATACGCAGTATTTT
CDR3: CASSPGQGQDTQYF

size: once
J: TRBJ1-5
V: TRBV11-2
D: -
DNA: TGTGCCAGCAGCTTAACTCAGGGTCAGCCCCAGCATTTT
CDR3: CASSLTQGQPQHF